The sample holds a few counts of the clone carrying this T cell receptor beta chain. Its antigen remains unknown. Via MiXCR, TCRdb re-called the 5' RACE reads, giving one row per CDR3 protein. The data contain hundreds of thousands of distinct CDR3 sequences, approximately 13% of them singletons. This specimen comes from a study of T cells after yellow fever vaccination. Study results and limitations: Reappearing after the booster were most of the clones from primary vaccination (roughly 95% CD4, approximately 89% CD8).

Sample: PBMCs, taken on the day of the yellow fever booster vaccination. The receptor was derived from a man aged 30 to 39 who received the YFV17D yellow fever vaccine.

The CDR3 loop is CASSLNAGTLNTEAFF. The CDR3 DNA is TGTGCCAGCAGCCTCAACGCAGGGACATTAAACACTGAAGCTTTCTTT. V usage is TRBV7-8 and J usage is TRBJ1-1; D might be TRBD1 (6 bases). Germline values: CDR1 SGHVS, CDR2 FQNEAQ. This CDR3 has 16 residues. Deletions cut 5 bases from V and 2 bases from J, with 18 bases between.